A single sample is the source of the 2 T cell receptor beta chains below, sequenced in a study of CD8 T cells in Susac syndrome (dated by TCRdb to about 2019). To prepare the library, the immunoSEQ multiplex PCR assay was applied. RNA was extracted using the RNeasy kit, and roughly 0.45 to 1 ug of the RNA was reverse transcribed with random hexamers. TCRdb itself trimmed the public reads at Q25 with fastp, ran MiXCR and retained productive beta chains. Duplicate CDR3 protein sequences are folded into a single record with the most common DNA and genes. Present in this sample are 100,000 to 150,000 distinct CDR3 sequences, over 75% of which were seen just once. Roughly 0.5% of the sample comes from the top ten. The source material was CD8+ T cells from PBMCs. The receptors stem from a human donor with multiple sclerosis.

V gene TRBV12-3 or TRBV12-4 combines with J gene TRBJ1-2; D gene unclear. The CDR3 is 11 amino acids. Trimming took 5 bases from V and 5 from J, leaving 6 bases between them. DNA for the CDR3: TGTGCCAGCAGTCGGTCGTATGGCTACACCTTC. The encoded protein is CASSRSYGYTF.

This chain connects TRBV12-3 or TRBV12-4 to TRBJ2-3; no definite D call. The CDR3 is made up of 12 amino acids. The V and J ends lost 8 bases and 2 bases respectively, with 8 bases between them. Written as DNA, the CDR3 is TGTGCCAGCGTCTTTACCACAGATACGCAGTATTTT. Protein product: CASVFTTDTQYF.